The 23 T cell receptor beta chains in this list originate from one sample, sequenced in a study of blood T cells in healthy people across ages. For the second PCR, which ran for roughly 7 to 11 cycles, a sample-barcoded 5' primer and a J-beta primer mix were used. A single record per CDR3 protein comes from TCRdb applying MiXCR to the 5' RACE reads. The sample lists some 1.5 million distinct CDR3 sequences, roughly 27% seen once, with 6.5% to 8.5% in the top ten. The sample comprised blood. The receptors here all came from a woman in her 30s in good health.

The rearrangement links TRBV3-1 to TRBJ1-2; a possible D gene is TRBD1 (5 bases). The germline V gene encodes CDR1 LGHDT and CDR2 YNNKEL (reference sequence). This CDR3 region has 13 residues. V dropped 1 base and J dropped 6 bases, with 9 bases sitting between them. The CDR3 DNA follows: TGTGCCAGCAGCCAAGTCGACAGCCATGGCTACACCTTC. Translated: CASSQVDSHGYTF.

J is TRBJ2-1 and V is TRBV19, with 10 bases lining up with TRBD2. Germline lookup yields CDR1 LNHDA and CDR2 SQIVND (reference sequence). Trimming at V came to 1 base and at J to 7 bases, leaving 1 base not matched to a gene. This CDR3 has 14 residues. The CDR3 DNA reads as TGTGCCAGTAGTATAGGACTAGCGGGTAATGAGCAGTTCTTC. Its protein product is CASSIGLAGNEQFF.

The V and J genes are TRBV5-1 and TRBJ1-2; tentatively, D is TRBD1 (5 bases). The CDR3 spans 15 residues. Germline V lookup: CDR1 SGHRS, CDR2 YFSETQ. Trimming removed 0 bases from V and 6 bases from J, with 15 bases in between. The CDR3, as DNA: TGCGCCAGCAGCTTGGGCCAGGGCTTCCTGGATGGCTACACCTTC. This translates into CASSLGQGFLDGYTF.

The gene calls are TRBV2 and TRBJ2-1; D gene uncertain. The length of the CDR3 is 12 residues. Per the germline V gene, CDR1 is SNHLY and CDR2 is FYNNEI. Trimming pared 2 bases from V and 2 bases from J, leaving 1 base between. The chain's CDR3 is CASSEPYNEQFF. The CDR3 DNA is TGTGCCAGCAGTGAACCCTACAATGAGCAGTTCTTC.

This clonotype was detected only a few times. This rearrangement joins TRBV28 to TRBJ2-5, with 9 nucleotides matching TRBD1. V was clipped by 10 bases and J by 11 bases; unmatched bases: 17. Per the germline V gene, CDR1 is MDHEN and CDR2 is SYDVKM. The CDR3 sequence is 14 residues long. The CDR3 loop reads CAIGWTGVMGEQYF. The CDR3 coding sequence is TGTGCCATCGGCTGGACAGGGGTAATGGGGGAGCAGTACTTC.

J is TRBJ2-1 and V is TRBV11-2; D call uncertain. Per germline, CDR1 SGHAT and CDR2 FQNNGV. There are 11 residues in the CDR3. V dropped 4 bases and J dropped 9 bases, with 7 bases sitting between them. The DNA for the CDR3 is TGTGCCAGCAGCTCCTATGTTGAGCAGTTCTTC. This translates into CASSSYVEQFF.

The CDR3 region is CATRSTEIATNEKLFF. In nucleotides, the CDR3 is TGTGCCACCAGGTCAACAGAAATTGCAACTAATGAAAAACTGTTTTTT. V gene TRBV15 combines with J gene TRBJ1-4; D remains ambiguous. V shed 6 bases and J shed 0 bases, with 14 bases lying between them. The CDR3 covers 16 residues. Germline V lookup: CDR1 LNHNV, CDR2 YYDKDF (reference sequence).

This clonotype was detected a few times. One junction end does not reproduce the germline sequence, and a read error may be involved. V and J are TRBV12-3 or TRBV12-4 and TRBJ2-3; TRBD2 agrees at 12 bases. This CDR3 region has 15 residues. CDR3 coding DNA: TGCGCCAGCAGCCCTAGCGGGGGGGACACAGATACGCAGTATTTT. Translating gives CASSPSGGDTDTQYF.

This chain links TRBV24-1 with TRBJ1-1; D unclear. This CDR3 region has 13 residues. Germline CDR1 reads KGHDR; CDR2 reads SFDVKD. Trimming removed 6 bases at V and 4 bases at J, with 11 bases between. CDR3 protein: CATSPTPATEAFF. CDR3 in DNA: TGTGCCACCAGTCCTACTCCGGCCACTGAAGCTTTCTTT.

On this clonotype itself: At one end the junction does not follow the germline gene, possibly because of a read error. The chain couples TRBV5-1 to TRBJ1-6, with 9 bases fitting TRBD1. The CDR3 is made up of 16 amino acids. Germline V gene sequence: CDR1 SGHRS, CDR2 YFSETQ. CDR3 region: CAGSLAYRGLGSPLHF. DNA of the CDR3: TGCGCCGGCAGCTTGGCCTACAGGGGGCTCGGTTCACCCCTCCACTTT. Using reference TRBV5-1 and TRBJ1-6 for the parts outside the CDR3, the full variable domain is KAGVTQTPRYLIKTRGQQVTLSCSPISGHRSVSWYQQTPGQGLQFLFEYFSETQRNKGNFPGRFSGRQFSNSRSEMNVSTLELGDSALYLCAGSLAYRGLGSPLHFGNGTRLTVT.

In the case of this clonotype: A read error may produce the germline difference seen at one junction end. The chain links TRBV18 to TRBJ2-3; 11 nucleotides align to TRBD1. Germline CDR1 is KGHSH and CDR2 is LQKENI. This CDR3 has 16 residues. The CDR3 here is CASSPSRTGGTNTQYF. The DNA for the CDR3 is TGTGCCAGCTCACCATCGAGGACAGGGGGCACAAATACGCAGTATTTT.

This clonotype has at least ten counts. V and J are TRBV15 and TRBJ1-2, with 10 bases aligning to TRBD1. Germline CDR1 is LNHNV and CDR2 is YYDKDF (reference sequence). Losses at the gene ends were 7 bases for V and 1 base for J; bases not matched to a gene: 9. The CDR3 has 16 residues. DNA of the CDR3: TGTGCCACCATCGAGACAGGGGGCATCGTTAACTATGGCTACACCTTC. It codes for CATIETGGIVNYGYTF.

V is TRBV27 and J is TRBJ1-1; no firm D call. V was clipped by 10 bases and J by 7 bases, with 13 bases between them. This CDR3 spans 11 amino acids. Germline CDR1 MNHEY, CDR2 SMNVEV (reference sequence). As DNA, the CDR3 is TGTGCCACACGAGTTTTTGGTGAAGCTTTCTTT. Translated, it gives CATRVFGEAFF.

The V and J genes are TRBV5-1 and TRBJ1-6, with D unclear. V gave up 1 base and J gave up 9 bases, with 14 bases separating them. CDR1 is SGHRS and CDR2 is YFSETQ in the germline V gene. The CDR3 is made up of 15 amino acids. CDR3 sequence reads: CASSLTGRSTSPLHF. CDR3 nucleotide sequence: TGCGCCAGCAGCTTGACGGGCAGGTCAACTTCACCCCTCCACTTT.

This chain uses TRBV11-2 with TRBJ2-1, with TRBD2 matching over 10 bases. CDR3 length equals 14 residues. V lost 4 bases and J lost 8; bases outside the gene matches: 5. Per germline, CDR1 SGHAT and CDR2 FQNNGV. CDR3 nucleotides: TGTGCCAGCAGCTACCAGCGGGGGGGCGATGAGCAGTTCTTC. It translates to CASSYQRGGDEQFF.

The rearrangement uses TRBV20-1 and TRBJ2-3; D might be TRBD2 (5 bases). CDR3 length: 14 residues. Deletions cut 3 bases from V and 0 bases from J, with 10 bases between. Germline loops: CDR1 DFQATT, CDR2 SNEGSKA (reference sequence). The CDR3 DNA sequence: TGCAGTGCTAGCCCCGACTATAGCACAGATACGCAGTATTTT. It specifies CSASPDYSTDTQYF.

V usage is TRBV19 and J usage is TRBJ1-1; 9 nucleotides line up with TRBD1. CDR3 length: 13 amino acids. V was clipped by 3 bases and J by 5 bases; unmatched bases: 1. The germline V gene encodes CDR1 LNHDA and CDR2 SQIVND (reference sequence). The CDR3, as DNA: TGTGCCAGTAGTATGACAGGGGGTACTGAAGCTTTCTTT. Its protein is CASSMTGGTEAFF.

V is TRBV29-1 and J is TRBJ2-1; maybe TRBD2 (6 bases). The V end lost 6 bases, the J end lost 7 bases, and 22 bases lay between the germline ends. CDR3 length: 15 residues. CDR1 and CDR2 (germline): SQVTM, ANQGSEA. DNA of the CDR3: TGCAGCGTGGGGACGATGGCGGGAAGTGCAAATGAGCAGTTCTTC. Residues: CSVGTMAGSANEQFF.

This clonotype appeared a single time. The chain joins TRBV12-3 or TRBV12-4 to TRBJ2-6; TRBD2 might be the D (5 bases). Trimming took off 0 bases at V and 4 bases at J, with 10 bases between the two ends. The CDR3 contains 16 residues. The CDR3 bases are TGTGCCAGCAGTTTAGCGCGTGGGGAGGGGGCCAACGTCCTGACTTTC. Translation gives CASSLARGEGANVLTF.

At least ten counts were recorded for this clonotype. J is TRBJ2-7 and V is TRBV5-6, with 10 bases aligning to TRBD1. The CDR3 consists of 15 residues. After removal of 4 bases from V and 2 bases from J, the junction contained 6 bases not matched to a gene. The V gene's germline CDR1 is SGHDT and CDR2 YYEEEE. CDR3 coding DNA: TGTGCCAGCAGCCCGGTGGGGACAGGGGCCTACGAGCAGTACTTC. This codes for CASSPVGTGAYEQYF.

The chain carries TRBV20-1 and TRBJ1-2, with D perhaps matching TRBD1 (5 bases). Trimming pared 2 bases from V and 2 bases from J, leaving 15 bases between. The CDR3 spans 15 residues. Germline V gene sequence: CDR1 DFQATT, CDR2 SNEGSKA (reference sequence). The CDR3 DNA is TGCAGTGCTAGACCCACCGGGACGGAAAACTATGGCTACACCTTC. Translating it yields CSARPTGTENYGYTF.

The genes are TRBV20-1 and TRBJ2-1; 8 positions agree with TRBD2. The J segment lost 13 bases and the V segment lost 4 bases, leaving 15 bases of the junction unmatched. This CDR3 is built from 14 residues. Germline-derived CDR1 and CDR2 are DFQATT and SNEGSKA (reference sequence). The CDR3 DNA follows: TGCAGTGCTACAGCGGGCTCAGCGGGGGAGACCCAGTTCTTC. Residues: CSATAGSAGETQFF.

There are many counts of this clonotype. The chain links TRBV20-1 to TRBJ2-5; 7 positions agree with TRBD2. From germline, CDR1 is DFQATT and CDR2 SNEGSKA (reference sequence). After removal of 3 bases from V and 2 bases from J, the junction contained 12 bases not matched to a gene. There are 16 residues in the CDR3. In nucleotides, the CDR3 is TGCAGTGCTAGTTCTTGGAGCGGGAATACGCAAGAGACCCAGTACTTC. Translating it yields CSASSWSGNTQETQYF.